In this sample, the clone carrying this TCR beta chain turned up many times. Its antigen is not known. This sample stems from a study of spatial heterogeneity in lung cancer. At the level of the study: Sequences of the beta chain were consistently detected in greater numbers than alpha-chain sequences. Findings and caveats of the study: Among tumor T cells, estimated coverage was roughly 7% for alpha chains and around 13% for beta chains. Expanded intratumoral alpha and beta TCR counts tracked tumor mutation counts.

V was shortened by 5 bases and J by 2 bases, with 9 bases between the two germline ends. The CDR3 contains 13 residues. TCRdb analysed the 5' RACE reads with MiXCR anew, one entry per CDR3 protein. The sample lists around 95,000 distinct CDR3 sequences; about 4.4% were seen once. Time point indicated: sample taken at primary tumor resection. Untreated early-stage non-small cell lung cancer patients, around 70 in total, were the donors. This TCR came from a male donor with early-stage non-small cell lung cancer. This sample comprised lung tumor tissue, obtained at surgery. This sequence joins TRBV12-3 or TRBV12-4 and TRBJ2-5, with no clear D. This CDR3 is CASSRSPQETQYF. The CDR3 bases are TGTGCCAGCAGTAGAAGCCCACAAGAGACCCAGTACTTC.